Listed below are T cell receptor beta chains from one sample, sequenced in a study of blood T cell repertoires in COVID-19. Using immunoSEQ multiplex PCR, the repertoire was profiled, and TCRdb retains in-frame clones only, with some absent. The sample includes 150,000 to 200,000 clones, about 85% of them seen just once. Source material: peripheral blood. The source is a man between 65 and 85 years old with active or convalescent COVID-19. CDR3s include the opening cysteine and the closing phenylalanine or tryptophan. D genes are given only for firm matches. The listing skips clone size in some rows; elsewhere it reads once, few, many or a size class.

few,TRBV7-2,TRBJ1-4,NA,CASSLRATNEKLFF,TGTGCCAGCAGCTTACGAGCAACTAATGAAAAACTGTTTTTT
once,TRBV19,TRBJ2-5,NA,CASSEAPETQYF,TGTGCCAGTAGTGAAGCTCCAGAGACCCAGTACTTC
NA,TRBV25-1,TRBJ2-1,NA,CASSAPGRTYNEQFF,TGTGCCAGCAGTGCCCCCGGGAGAACTTACAATGAGCAGTTCTTC
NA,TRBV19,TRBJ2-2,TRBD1,CARGDRSYYTGELFF,TGTGCCAGGGGGGACAGGTCTTACTACACCGGGGAGCTGTTTTTT
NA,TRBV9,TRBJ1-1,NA,CASSAIRWGLKLAEMNTEEAFF,TGTGCCAGCAGCGCGATAAGATGGGGACTGAAATTAGCTGAGATGAACACTGAGGAAGCTTTCTTT
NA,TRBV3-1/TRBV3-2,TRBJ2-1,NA,CASSQVGSGYYNEQFF,TGTGCCAGCAGCCAAGTCGGTAGCGGCTACTACAATGAGCAGTTCTTC
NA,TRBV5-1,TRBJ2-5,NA,CASTGRTGETQYF,TGCGCCAGCACCGGCCGGACGGGGGAGACCCAGTACTTC
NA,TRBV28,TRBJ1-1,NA,CASSLSFLNTEAFF,TGTGCCAGCAGCCTTTCCTTCCTGAACACTGAAGCTTTCTTT
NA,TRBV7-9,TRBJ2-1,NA,CASMAADYYNEQFF,TGTGCCAGCATGGCAGCGGACTACTACAATGAGCAGTTCTTC
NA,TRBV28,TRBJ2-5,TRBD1,CASGQGGETQYF,TGTGCCAGCGGACAGGGAGGTGAGACCCAGTACTTC
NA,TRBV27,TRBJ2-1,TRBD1,CASSFLTGANEQFF,TGTGCCAGCAGTTTTTTGACAGGGGCCAATGAGCAGTTCTTC
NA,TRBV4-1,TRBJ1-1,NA,CASSPRWADMNTEAFF,TGCGCCAGCAGCCCAAGATGGGCAGACATGAACACTGAAGCTTTCTTT
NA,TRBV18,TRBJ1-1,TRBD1,CASSLRQGRGNTEAFF,TGTGCCAGCTCACTTAGACAGGGTAGGGGGAACACTGAAGCTTTCTTT
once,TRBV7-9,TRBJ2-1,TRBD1,CASSAGQGINEQFF,TGTGCCAGCAGCGCGGGACAGGGAATAAATGAGCAGTTCTTC